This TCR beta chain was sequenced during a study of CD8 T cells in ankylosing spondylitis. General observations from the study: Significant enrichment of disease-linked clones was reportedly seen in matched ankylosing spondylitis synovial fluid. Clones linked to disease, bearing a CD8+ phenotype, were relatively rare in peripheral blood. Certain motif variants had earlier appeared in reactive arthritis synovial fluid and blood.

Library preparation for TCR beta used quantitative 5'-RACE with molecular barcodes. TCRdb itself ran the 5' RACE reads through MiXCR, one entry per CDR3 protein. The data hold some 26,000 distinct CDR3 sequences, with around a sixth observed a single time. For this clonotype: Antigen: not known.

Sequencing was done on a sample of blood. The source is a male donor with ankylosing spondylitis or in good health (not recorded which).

The CDR3 nucleotides are TGTGCCAGCGGCGGGCCTGGGACAGGGAGTAGGTCACCCCTCCACTTT. As protein: CASGGPGTGSRSPLHF. The chain carries TRBV7-8 and TRBJ1-6; TRBD1 matches at 9 bases. Germline V lookup: CDR1 SGHVS, CDR2 FQNEAQ. The CDR3 totals 16 residues. V shed 8 bases, J shed 10 bases, and the junction held 15 bases outside the gene matches.